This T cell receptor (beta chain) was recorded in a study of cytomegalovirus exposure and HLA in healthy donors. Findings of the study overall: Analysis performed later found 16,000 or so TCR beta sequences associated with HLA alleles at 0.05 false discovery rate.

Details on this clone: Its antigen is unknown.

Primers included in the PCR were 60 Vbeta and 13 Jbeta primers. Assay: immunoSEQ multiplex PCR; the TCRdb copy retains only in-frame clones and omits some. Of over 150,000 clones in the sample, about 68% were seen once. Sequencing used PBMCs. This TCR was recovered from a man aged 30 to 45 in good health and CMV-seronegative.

CDR3 DNA sequence: TGTGCCAGCAGCGCGACACCAGGCTACGAGCAGTACTTC. Protein sequence: CASSATPGYEQYF. This chain joins TRBV7-2 and TRBJ2-7; D unclear. This CDR3 spans 13 amino acids. Looked up from germline, CDR1 is SGHTA and CDR2 is FQGNSA. The V gene lost 5 bases and the J gene lost 3 bases, with 11 bases spanning the gap.